One sample yielded the 9 T cell receptor beta chains listed below, sequenced in a study of blood T cells in healthy people across ages (dated by TCRdb to the mid-2010s). The receptor library was made with 5' RACE. TCRdb names Illumina HiSeq 2500 as the instrument used. A second PCR of roughly 7 to 11 cycles was performed with a sample-barcoded 5' primer and a J-beta primer mix. TCRdb applied fastp at Q25 and MiXCR to the public reads, then kept only in-frame beta chains. Entries are consolidated by CDR3 protein sequence, retaining the most common genes and DNA. The sample table contains fewer than 750,000 distinct CDR3 sequences; only one count was recorded for around 50% of them. Roughly 13% of the sample belongs to the ten largest clones. The source material was blood. These receptors were collected from an elderly woman in good health.

V and J are TRBV9 and TRBJ1-2, with D hard to call. Germline CDR1 is SGDLS and CDR2 is YYNGEE. The CDR3 extends over 14 amino acids. Trimming removed 1 base from V and 2 bases from J, with 9 bases in between. CDR3 coding DNA: TGTGCCAGCAGCGTAACCACACTGAACTATGGCTACACCTTC. Translated: CASSVTTLNYGYTF. Drawing the rest from reference TRBV9 and TRBJ1-2, the complete variable domain is DSGVTQTPKHLITATGQRVTLRCSPRSGDLSVYWYQQSLDQGLQFLIQYYNGEERAKGNILERFSAQQFPDLHSELNLSSLELGDSALYFCASSVTTLNYGYTFGSGTRLTVV.

This chain uses TRBV20-1 with TRBJ2-7; D perhaps matches TRBD1 (5 bases). The CDR3 is 13 amino acids. Germline CDR1 is DFQATT and CDR2 is SNEGSKA (reference sequence). V gave up 3 bases and J gave up 4 bases, with 13 bases separating them. The CDR3 coding sequence is TGCAGTGCTAGGGGGCAAAGGTGGTACGAGCAGTACTTC. Protein sequence: CSARGQRWYEQYF.

This clonotype has more than one count but fewer than ten. The V call is TRBV5-1, the J call TRBJ2-2; D remains unclear. Germline loops: CDR1 SGHRS, CDR2 YFSETQ. CDR3 length: 15 amino acids. The germline V and J ends were trimmed by 0 bases and 8 bases, with 14 bases remaining between them. CDR3 bases: TGCGCCAGCAGCTTGGGGGTCTCTAGGCAAGGGGAGCTGTTTTTT. Its protein product is CASSLGVSRQGELFF.

At least ten counts were recorded for this clonotype. The rearrangement joins TRBV7-2 to TRBJ2-7, with D uncertain. The germline CDR1 and CDR2 sequences are SGHTA and FQGNSA. The CDR3 runs to 14 residues. With 4 bases removed from V and 3 bases from J, the gap between germline ends came to 13 bases. The CDR3 DNA reads as TGTGCCAGCAGCTACCGACGGTCGGGCTACGAGCAGTACTTC. This gives the protein CASSYRRSGYEQYF.

This clonotype has ten or more counts. The chain recombines TRBV12-3 or TRBV12-4 with TRBJ2-1; the D is unclear. This CDR3 region has 14 residues. V lost 6 bases and J 12 bases, leaving 21 bases between the germline ends. As DNA, the CDR3 is TGTGCCAGCAGCCTATTCCGGGCCAAGGGTCGGCAGTTCTTC. It translates to CASSLFRAKGRQFF.

V and J are TRBV2 and TRBJ1-5; D remains unclear. Germline loops: CDR1 SNHLY, CDR2 FYNNEI. The CDR3 totals 14 residues. V was pared by 3 bases and J by 0 bases, with 6 bases between. Here the CDR3 reads CASSDGNSNQPQHF. Written as DNA, the CDR3 is TGTGCCAGCAGTGACGGTAATAGCAATCAGCCCCAGCATTTT.

This clonotype appeared many times. The gene calls are TRBV3-1 and TRBJ2-7; the D gene is possibly TRBD2 (6 bases). CDR1 is LGHDT, CDR2 YNNKEL, per germline (reference sequence). V was trimmed by 1 base and J by 1 base, leaving 17 bases between them. The length of the CDR3 is 17 residues. DNA for the CDR3: TGTGCCAGCAGCCAAGTGCCCCTCGGGGAGGCATCCTACGAGCAGTACTTC. Protein: CASSQVPLGEASYEQYF.

This clonotype was recorded once. This chain uses TRBV5-4 with TRBJ2-2; maybe TRBD2 (7 bases). Germline V gene sequence: CDR1 SGHNT, CDR2 YYREEE (reference sequence). Trimming stripped 5 bases from V and 2 bases from J, with 13 bases between. The CDR3 covers 15 residues. CDR3: CASRPPGGNTGELFF. The DNA of the CDR3 is TGTGCCAGCAGGCCGCCGGGGGGCAACACCGGGGAGCTGTTTTTT. Complete variable domain (other parts from reference TRBV5-4 and TRBJ2-2): ETGVTQSPTHLIKTRGQQVTLRCSSQSGHNTVSWYQQALGQGPQFIFQYYREEENGRGNFPPRFSGLQFPNYSSELNVNALELDDSALYLCASRPPGGNTGELFFGEGSRLTVL.

This clonotype was seen at least ten times. CDR3 coding DNA: TGCAGCGTTGACTCTGGGGGTGAGCAGTTCTTC. This codes for CSVDSGGEQFF. V usage is TRBV29-1 and J usage is TRBJ2-1; D is possibly TRBD1 or TRBD2 (5 bases each). This CDR3 contains 11 residues. The V gene's germline CDR1 is SQVTM and CDR2 ANQGSEA. V lost 3 bases to trimming and J lost 9 bases, with 9 bases between them.